The clone carrying this T cell receptor (beta chain) was observed a handful of times. V lost 2 bases to trimming and J lost 6 bases, with 24 bases between them. This CDR3 comprises 18 residues. CDR1 is SGHDN, CDR2 FVKESK, per germline. This sample is part of a study of blood T cells in healthy people across ages. Combining a sample-barcoded 5' primer with a J-beta primer mix, a second PCR ran for roughly 6 to 12 cycles. TCRdb re-called the 5' RACE reads through MiXCR, storing one row per CDR3 protein. The sample consists of around 320,000 distinct CDR3 sequences, 27% of them appearing once. Peripheral blood was drawn, approximately 9.7 milliliters per donor. Per-sample PBMC isolation yielded at least 6.5 million cells.

The TCR originated in a woman aged 70-85 years in good health. The rearrangement links TRBV14 to TRBJ2-3; the D gene is possibly TRBD1 (7 bases). Material for sequencing was blood. The CDR3 region is CASSQSGGTAIFRDTQYF. The CDR3 region has the DNA TGTGCCAGCAGCCAATCAGGGGGGACCGCGATATTCCGGGATACGCAGTATTTT.